This TCR beta chain emerged from a study of human T cells and chemical hapten exposure. Stated time point: patch test 3, about 24 weeks after DPC sensitization. Treatment reported: therapeutic diphenylcyclopropenone sensitization with weekly scalp DPC. Relative to its sample, this clonotype is medium-sized. Its matching antigen is unknown. TCRdb called the RACE reads again in MiXCR, with one record for every CDR3 protein. The sample consists of some 32,000 distinct CDR3 sequences, about 5.6% of them appearing once. The CDR3 runs 13 residues. Unmatched junction bases numbered 2, after V lost 4 bases and J lost 2 bases. Germline CDR1 DFQATT, CDR2 SNEGSKA (reference sequence). The study's findings and limits: Expanded TCRs grouped into significantly more large CDR3 similarity clusters than controls produced.

This sample comprised whole blood, obtained in connection with sensitization to the hapten diphenylcyclopropenone (DPC). This chain links TRBV20-1 with TRBJ2-7, with TRBD2 identical over 10 bases. The TCR comes from a man in his thirties or forties with alopecia areata. Some clones in this sample may be carry-over from other donors' samples. CDR3 coding DNA: TGCAGTGCTACTACTAGCGGGACCTACGAGCAGTACTTC. Residues: CSATTSGTYEQYF.